The 14 T cell receptor beta chains presented below share a single source sample, sequenced in a study of blood T cell repertoires in COVID-19. The data were produced by immunoSEQ multiplex PCR, yet TCRdb's version contains in-frame clones alone and is incomplete. Altogether 300,000 to 400,000 clones are present, under 90% being singletons, with the ten largest covering roughly 2.9%. Sequenced sample: peripheral blood. These receptor sequences come from a woman in her 30s with COVID-19, enrolled during active disease.

CDR3 loop: CASSLWGLAGTGAGELFF. The CDR3 coding sequence is TGTGCCAGCAGTTTGTGGGGACTAGCGGGAACTGGCGCCGGGGAGCTGTTTTTT. V usage is TRBV28 and J usage is TRBJ2-2, with TRBD2 matching over 13 bases. The CDR3 consists of 18 residues. V trimming: 3 bases; J trimming: 6 bases; junction bases outside the gene matches: 10. Germline lookup yields CDR1 MDHEN and CDR2 SYDVKM.

The V gene is TRBV7-8, the J gene TRBJ1-1, with TRBD1 identical over 9 bases. The CDR3 is 17 residues long. Trimming took 4 bases from V and 2 from J; bases not matched to a gene: 11. Germline CDR1 SGHVS, CDR2 FQNEAQ. Written as DNA, the CDR3 is TGTGCCAGCAGCTCTCCGTGGGGACAGGGCCCCAACACTGAAGCTTTCTTT. It encodes CASSSPWGQGPNTEAFF.

This clone appeared once. This chain uses TRBV5-1 with TRBJ2-1; tentatively, D is TRBD2 (6 bases). The CDR3 sequence is 16 residues long. V was clipped by 0 bases and J by 3 bases, with 13 bases between them. Germline V gene sequence: CDR1 SGHRS, CDR2 YFSETQ. The CDR3 reads CASSLEGLALYNEQFF. In nucleotides, the CDR3 is TGCGCCAGCAGCTTGGAGGGGCTAGCGCTCTACAATGAGCAGTTCTTC.

This chain connects TRBV15 to TRBJ1-1; TRBD1 matches at 8 bases. This CDR3 has 15 amino acids. CDR1 is LNHNV, CDR2 YYDKDF, per germline (reference sequence). Trimming took 3 bases from V and 2 from J; bases not matched to a gene: 5. DNA of the CDR3: TGTGCCACCAGCAGGGGGACAGGCCTAAACACTGAAGCTTTCTTT. Amino acids: CATSRGTGLNTEAFF.

V and J are TRBV4-1 and TRBJ2-1; TRBD1 aligns across 7 bases. V shed 2 bases and J 4 bases; nucleotides not matched to a gene: 5. The CDR3 is made up of 15 amino acids. Germline V gene sequence: CDR1 MGHRA, CDR2 YSYEKL. CDR3 loop: CASSQLRQGYNEQFF. CDR3 coding DNA: TGCGCCAGCAGCCAATTGAGACAGGGATACAATGAGCAGTTCTTC.

CDR3 DNA: TGTGCCATCAGTGGGCTAGCAGGAACAGATACGCAGTATTTT. Residues: CAISGLAGTDTQYF. V is TRBV10-3 and J is TRBJ2-3, with a tentative D call TRBD2 (5 bases). This CDR3 spans 14 amino acids. From germline, CDR1 is ENHRY and CDR2 SYGVKD. V lost 4 bases and J 3 bases, leaving 11 bases between the germline ends.

V and J are TRBV12-3 or TRBV12-4 and TRBJ2-5; possible D gene TRBD2, 5 bases. This CDR3 comprises 13 residues. Trimming stripped 3 bases from V and 2 bases from J, with 7 bases between. CDR3 protein: CASSLQRQETQYF. The DNA of the CDR3 is TGTGCCAGCAGTTTGCAGCGGCAAGAGACCCAGTACTTC.

The rearrangement links TRBV9 to TRBJ2-2; 7 bases are shared with TRBD1. From germline, CDR1 is SGDLS and CDR2 YYNGEE. The CDR3 totals 15 residues. V dropped 0 bases and J dropped 9; count of bases not matched to a gene: 8. CDR3 bases: TGTGCCAGCAGCGTAGATCAAGGGGGCGGCTGGGAGCTGTTTTTT. Residues: CASSVDQGGGWELFF. The full variable domain, rest sourced from reference TRBV9 and TRBJ2-2, is DSGVTQTPKHLITATGQRVTLRCSPRSGDLSVYWYQQSLDQGLQFLIQYYNGEERAKGNILERFSAQQFPDLHSELNLSSLELGDSALYFCASSVDQGGGWELFFGEGSRLTVL.

V gene TRBV3-1 (or the pseudogene TRBV3-2) combines with J gene TRBJ1-1; D call uncertain. V lost 1 base to trimming and J lost 4 bases, with 7 bases between them. There are 13 residues in the CDR3. CDR1 and CDR2 (germline): LGHDT, YNNKEL (reference sequence). This CDR3 is CASSQVSGTEAFF. CDR3 bases: TGTGCCAGCAGCCAAGTGAGCGGCACTGAAGCTTTCTTT.

This chain's CDR3 is CASTSIGAGADTQYF. In DNA form, the CDR3 reads TGCGCCAGCACCTCTATAGGGGCCGGTGCAGATACGCAGTATTTT. The rearrangement joins TRBV5-1 to TRBJ2-3, with D possibly being TRBD1 (5 bases). Trimming removed 6 bases from V and 4 bases from J, with 18 bases in between. Germline CDR1 reads SGHRS; CDR2 reads YFSETQ. The CDR3 length is 15 residues.

CDR3 sequence: CSASDRNYGYTF. The CDR3 nucleotides are TGCAGTGCTAGTGACAGGAACTATGGCTACACCTTC. The rearrangement uses TRBV20-1 and TRBJ1-2, with a possible D match to TRBD1 (6 bases). The CDR3 covers 12 residues. V dropped 3 bases and J dropped 2 bases, with 7 bases sitting between them. Germline V gives CDR1 DFQATT, CDR2 SNEGSKA (reference sequence).

This rearrangement joins TRBV19 to TRBJ2-2, with 10 bases lining up with TRBD1. The germline CDR1 and CDR2 sequences are LNHDA and SQIVND (reference sequence). Trimming at V came to 4 bases and at J to 6 bases, leaving 5 bases not matched to a gene. The CDR3 runs 15 residues. In nucleotides, the CDR3 is TGTGCCAGTAGTACGGGGACAGGGGACGCCGGGGAGCTGTTTTTT. It encodes CASSTGTGDAGELFF.

The rearrangement joins TRBV11-2 to TRBJ2-1; possibly TRBD1 for D (5 bases). Trimming pared 2 bases from V and 8 bases from J, leaving 10 bases between. The length of the CDR3 is 13 residues. Germline CDR1 is SGHAT and CDR2 is FQNNGV. This chain's CDR3 is CASSLRGWDEQFF. DNA of the CDR3: TGTGCCAGCAGCTTAAGGGGTTGGGATGAGCAGTTCTTC.

This sequence joins TRBV3-1 (or the pseudogene TRBV3-2) and TRBJ1-1, with D possibly being TRBD1 (5 bases). CDR1 and CDR2 from the germline V gene are LGHDT and YNNKEL (reference sequence). This CDR3 is built from 13 residues. Trimming shortened V by 5 bases and J by 5 bases, and 12 bases separated the two germline ends. CDR3 sequence (DNA): TGTGCCAGCAGCTTTGGGGGGTGGACTGAAGCTTTCTTT. Translation: CASSFGGWTEAFF.